Listed here are 10 T cell receptor beta chains from one sample, sequenced in a study of PD-1 blockade in mismatch repair-deficient tumors. Clones were sequenced by immunoSEQ multiplex PCR, and TCRdb holds only the in-frame ones, with some missing. The data show over 75,000 clones, over 75% seen once. Source: peripheral blood, taken 12 weeks after starting pembrolizumab. Receptors were obtained from an adult with mismatch repair-deficient cancer.

The gene calls are TRBV19 and TRBJ2-3; 8 bases map to TRBD2. The CDR3 is 15 amino acids. Germline V lookup: CDR1 LNHDA, CDR2 SQIVND (reference sequence). Trimming at V came to 3 bases and at J to 1 base, leaving 3 bases not matched to a gene. The CDR3 DNA follows: TGTGCCAGTAGTATCGGGGGGGGGCGCACAGATACGCAGTATTTT. This sequence encodes CASSIGGGRTDTQYF.

The CDR3 DNA reads TGTGCCAGCAGTCCCACAGGGGCCTATGGCTACACCTTC. This sequence encodes CASSPTGAYGYTF. J is TRBJ1-2 and V is TRBV28; 7 bases agree with TRBD1. Germline loops: CDR1 MDHEN, CDR2 SYDVKM. Germline trimming cut 5 bases from V and 4 bases from J; bases unmatched to any gene: 4. The CDR3 consists of 13 residues.

The chain combines TRBV4-2 with TRBJ2-3; D remains ambiguous. The CDR3 runs 15 residues. Trimming stripped 0 bases from V and 2 bases from J, with 9 bases between. Germline CDR1 reads LGHNA; CDR2 reads YNFKEQ. CDR3 in amino acids: CASSQDKGYTDTQYF. CDR3 coding DNA: TGTGCCAGCAGCCAAGATAAGGGCTACACAGATACGCAGTATTTT.

The J gene is TRBJ2-1, the V gene TRBV7-3; D gene uncertain. This CDR3 is built from 14 residues. Trimming pared 4 bases from V and 0 bases from J, leaving 7 bases between. CDR1 is SGHTA and CDR2 is FQGTGA in the germline V gene. In DNA, the CDR3 is TGTGCCAGCAGCTCCAGGAGCTCCTACAATGAGCAGTTCTTC. Translation: CASSSRSSYNEQFF.

V usage is TRBV7-2 and J usage is TRBJ2-7; D unclear. This CDR3 has 12 amino acids. The V end lost 1 base, the J end lost 5 bases, and 6 bases lay between the germline ends. Germline loops: CDR1 SGHTA, CDR2 FQGNSA. The chain's CDR3 is CASSLERNEQYF. CDR3 nucleotides: TGTGCCAGCAGCTTAGAAAGGAACGAGCAGTACTTC.

J is TRBJ1-1 and V is TRBV6-5; a possible D gene is TRBD1 (5 bases). The CDR3 sequence is 12 residues long. The V and J ends lost 10 bases and 3 bases respectively, with 12 bases between them. Germline V lookup: CDR1 MNHEY, CDR2 SVGAGI. The CDR3 spells CAIRTGDTEAFF. CDR3 coding DNA: TGTGCCATCAGGACGGGGGACACTGAAGCTTTCTTT.

The chain uses TRBV4-2 and TRBJ2-7; 10 bases map to TRBD2. The CDR3 length is 16 residues. Trimming at V came to 6 bases and at J to 5 bases, leaving 13 bases not matched to a gene. CDR1 is LGHNA, CDR2 YNFKEQ, per germline. The CDR3 nucleotides are TGTGCCAGCAGTCTTCGGACTAGCGGCTTAATGAACGAGCAGTACTTC. It encodes CASSLRTSGLMNEQYF.

V gene TRBV23-1 combines with J gene TRBJ2-1; possibly TRBD1 or TRBD2 for D (5 bases each). TRBV23-1 is flagged as an ORF with uncertain function. V was clipped by 7 bases and J by 4 bases, with 14 bases between them. The CDR3 extends over 14 amino acids. In DNA form, the CDR3 reads TGCGCCAGCACCCACCCGGGACCGTACAATGAGCAGTTCTTC. This codes for CASTHPGPYNEQFF.

This clone was seen a few times. The chain has TRBV5-1 and TRBJ1-3, with D unclear. This CDR3 is built from 16 residues. Between the trimmed V and J ends, which lost 0 bases and 0 bases, there was a span of 10 bases. The germline V gene has CDR1 SGHRS and CDR2 YFSETQ. The CDR3 spells CASSLAYGSSGNTIYF. The CDR3 nucleotides read TGCGCCAGCAGCTTGGCCTACGGGAGCTCTGGAAACACCATATATTTT.

This clone has only a few counts. The chain recombines TRBV5-1 with TRBJ2-7; 8 nucleotides align to TRBD1. V was pared by 3 bases and J by 7 bases, with 3 bases of the junction left unmatched. This CDR3 region has 12 residues. Looked up from germline, CDR1 is SGHRS and CDR2 is YFSETQ. The CDR3 coding sequence is TGCGCCAGCAGCTGGGGGGACAGGGAGCAGTACTTC. It is translated as CASSWGDREQYF.